The table lists the clone carrying this T cell receptor beta chain with many counts. This specimen belongs to a study of read filtering for tumor transcriptome and immune sequencing. This library used approximately 0.4 ug RNA and molecular barcoded adaptors spanning alpha/delta and beta/gamma chains. TCRdb re-called the reads with MiXCR, one entry per CDR3 protein. The sample has under 50,000 distinct CDR3 sequences, roughly 13% seen once. The CDR3 loop spans 12 amino acids. CDR1 and CDR2 (germline): SQVTM, ANQGSEA. The V and J ends lost 1 base and 4 bases respectively, with 7 bases between them. Sequenced: a population of CD138-negative cells sorted from bone marrow. The origin of this receptor is a donor over 35 with multiple myeloma. The chain uses TRBV29-1 and TRBJ1-2, with D perhaps matching TRBD1 (5 bases). CDR3 amino acids: CSVEGQLYGYTF. Here the CDR3 DNA reads TGCAGCGTTGAAGGACAGCTCTATGGCTACACCTTC.